The T cell receptor (beta chain) described here comes from a study of CD8 T cells in ankylosing spondylitis. Overall study results and limits: Disease-linked clones, CD8+, were relatively rare in peripheral blood. From matched ankylosing spondylitis synovial fluid, disease-linked clones were reportedly recovered at significantly enriched levels.

The V and J ends lost 0 bases and 6 bases respectively, with 12 bases between them. Germline CDR1 and CDR2: GTSNPN and SVGIG (reference sequence). This CDR3 spans 14 amino acids. Quantitative 5'-RACE with molecular barcodes generated TCR beta libraries. TCRdb reprocessed the 5' RACE reads via MiXCR and lists one record per CDR3 protein. Found here are around 300,000 distinct CDR3 sequences, around 10% of them singletons; the top ten hold more than 7%. This clonotype turned up a few times. What it recognizes is unknown. This clonotype originated in a female donor with ankylosing spondylitis or in good health (not recorded which). This chain uses TRBV30 with TRBJ1-5; D is unresolved. Sample: blood, either unsorted or a sorted T cell fraction (not recorded which). The CDR3 loop reads CAWSVVGLVQPQHF. In DNA, the CDR3 is TGTGCCTGGAGTGTAGTAGGGCTGGTTCAGCCCCAGCATTTT.